Listed here are 24 T cell receptor beta chains from one sample, sequenced in a study of blood T cell repertoires in COVID-19. Libraries were prepared by immunoSEQ multiplex PCR; TCRdb keeps only in-frame clonotypes and omits some of them. Altogether approximately 240,000 clones are present, over 80% being singletons, with the ten largest covering roughly 5%. Sequencing was performed on peripheral blood. These receptors were obtained from a human donor in a cohort sampled during active COVID-19.

The chain employs TRBV28 and TRBJ1-1, with TRBD1 matching over 7 bases. The junction had 6 bases not matched to a gene; V was cut back by 5 bases and J by 0 bases. The CDR3 runs 15 residues. Germline V gene data show CDR1 as MDHEN and CDR2 as SYDVKM. CDR3 in amino acids: CASSPRGSMNTEAFF. The CDR3 region has the DNA TGTGCCAGCAGTCCCAGGGGGAGCATGAACACTGAAGCTTTCTTT.

This clone was counted a few times. The gene calls are TRBV28 and TRBJ2-3, with a possible D match to TRBD2 (5 bases). With 4 bases removed from V and 2 bases from J, the gap between germline ends came to 16 bases. The CDR3 has 16 residues. The V gene's germline CDR1 is MDHEN and CDR2 SYDVKM. CDR3 in DNA: TGTGCCAGCAGTTATCCCCTAGCTCATGACACAGATACGCAGTATTTT. This sequence encodes CASSYPLAHDTDTQYF.

The chain has TRBV10-1 and TRBJ2-5; weak D call: TRBD1 (6 bases). V lost 8 bases and J 1 base, leaving 17 bases between the germline ends. The CDR3 length is 15 residues. Germline CDR1 and CDR2: WNHNN and SYGVQD (reference sequence). CDR3 DNA sequence: TGCGCCAGCCGGGGACACCCTGGACTCCAAGAGACCCAGTACTTC. It encodes CASRGHPGLQETQYF.

This chain joins TRBV9 and TRBJ1-4; 7 nucleotides agree with TRBD1. Germline V gene sequence: CDR1 SGDLS, CDR2 YYNGEE. V dropped 4 bases and J dropped 0; count of bases not matched to a gene: 6. The CDR3 spans 16 residues. The CDR3 spells CASSPRTGATNEKLFF. The CDR3 DNA reads TGTGCCAGCAGCCCGAGAACAGGGGCAACTAATGAAAAACTGTTTTTT.

CDR3 sequence reads: CASSQGGATYNEQFF. The CDR3 coding sequence is TGCGCCAGCAGCCAGGGAGGGGCTACCTACAATGAGCAGTTCTTC. The chain links TRBV5-1 to TRBJ2-1, with 7 bases aligning to TRBD2. CDR3 length: 15 residues. V dropped 4 bases and J dropped 2; count of bases not matched to a gene: 6. The germline CDR1 and CDR2 sequences are SGHRS and YFSETQ.

V gene TRBV2 combines with J gene TRBJ1-2; perhaps TRBD1 as D (6 bases). V was pared by 2 bases and J by 1 base, with 17 bases between. CDR1 SNHLY and CDR2 FYNNEI come from the germline V gene. This CDR3 is built from 17 residues. The CDR3 protein is CASSERGGAGINYGYTF. CDR3 bases: TGTGCCAGCAGTGAACGGGGGGGCGCGGGGATTAACTATGGCTACACCTTC.

The chain recombines TRBV4-2 with TRBJ2-3; 10 nucleotides align to TRBD2. Germline loops: CDR1 LGHNA, CDR2 YNFKEQ. After removal of 1 base from V and 0 bases from J, the junction contained 16 bases not matched to a gene. The CDR3 covers 21 residues. The CDR3 sequence is CASSQAVQGVAGGPSTDTQYF. For the CDR3, the DNA is TGTGCCAGCAGCCAAGCGGTACAGGGAGTAGCGGGAGGCCCTAGCACAGATACGCAGTATTTT.

The CDR3 nucleotides read TGTGCCAGCTCACTTGAACCGCAGGGTTCGAACACCGGGGAGCTGTTTTTT. Amino acid sequence: CASSLEPQGSNTGELFF. The chain uses TRBV18 and TRBJ2-2, with D tentatively TRBD1 (5 bases). Between the trimmed V and J ends, which lost 4 bases and 0 bases, there was a span of 15 bases. CDR3 size: 17 residues. Germline V gene sequence: CDR1 KGHSH, CDR2 LQKENI.

The table lists this clone with a count of one. The rearrangement uses TRBV9 and TRBJ1-1; 8 nucleotides line up with TRBD1. The V gene's germline CDR1 is SGDLS and CDR2 YYNGEE. Trimming removed 4 bases from V and 4 bases from J; junction bases left unmatched: 15. The CDR3 is 17 amino acids. CDR3 in DNA: TGTGCCAGCAGCCCCTGGACAGGGAGGCGAAAGGGCACTGAAGCTTTCTTT. It specifies CASSPWTGRRKGTEAFF. The complete variable domain, with remaining parts taken from reference TRBV9 and TRBJ1-1, reads DSGVTQTPKHLITATGQRVTLRCSPRSGDLSVYWYQQSLDQGLQFLIQYYNGEERAKGNILERFSAQQFPDLHSELNLSSLELGDSALYFCASSPWTGRRKGTEAFFGQGTRLTVV.

This chain links TRBV7-3 with TRBJ2-1, with TRBD2 identical over 8 bases. The V and J ends lost 4 bases and 4 bases, in that order; junction bases with no gene match: 6. This CDR3 is 15 amino acids long. Germline CDR1 and CDR2: SGHTA and FQGTGA. In nucleotides, the CDR3 is TGTGCCAGCAGCTCAGTAGCGGGGCCTTACAATGAGCAGTTCTTC. Encoded protein: CASSSVAGPYNEQFF.

The rearrangement uses TRBV19 and TRBJ1-2; 7 bases match TRBD1. V trimming: 6 bases; J trimming: 5 bases; junction bases outside the gene matches: 12. The CDR3 runs to 15 residues. Looked up from germline, CDR1 is LNHDA and CDR2 is SQIVND (reference sequence). The CDR3 coding sequence is TGTGCCAGTAGGCCCTCCGGGCAGGGGGTTTATGGCTACACCTTC. Translated, it gives CASRPSGQGVYGYTF.

The chain employs TRBV2 and TRBJ1-5; weak D call: TRBD1 (5 bases). Per germline, CDR1 SNHLY and CDR2 FYNNEI. The CDR3 extends over 16 amino acids. V lost 5 bases, J lost 4 bases, and 18 bases lay in between. The CDR3 region is CASSPPKTAMNQPQHF. The CDR3 DNA reads TGTGCCAGCAGTCCCCCCAAGACAGCTATGAATCAGCCCCAGCATTTT.

The V and J genes are TRBV18 and TRBJ2-7; possible D gene TRBD1, 5 bases. This CDR3 contains 13 residues. CDR1 and CDR2 from the germline V gene are KGHSH and LQKENI. The V end lost 3 bases, the J end lost 6 bases, and 12 bases lay between the germline ends. The CDR3 DNA follows: TGTGCCAGCTCACCCAGGGCTGGTAGCGAGCAGTACTTC. Amino acids: CASSPRAGSEQYF.

This chain connects TRBV5-4 to TRBJ1-4; D may be TRBD1 (6 bases). The germline V gene encodes CDR1 SGHNT and CDR2 YYREEE (reference sequence). V gave up 3 bases and J gave up 5 bases, with 14 bases separating them. The CDR3 sequence is 15 residues long. As DNA, the CDR3 is TGTGCCAGCAGCTCCCTAGGGGGGGCAAATGAAAAACTGTTTTTT. Translation gives CASSSLGGANEKLFF.

The chain employs TRBV9 and TRBJ2-3; 15 bases fit TRBD2. Per germline, CDR1 SGDLS and CDR2 YYNGEE. V was clipped by 0 bases and J by 5 bases; unmatched bases: 4. This CDR3 is built from 17 residues. This CDR3 is CASSVGGTSGGLDTQYF. CDR3 bases: TGTGCCAGCAGCGTAGGAGGGACTAGCGGGGGGTTAGATACGCAGTATTTT.

The V and J genes are TRBV10-3 and TRBJ2-1, with 8 bases fitting TRBD1. The CDR3 consists of 14 residues. Germline V gives CDR1 ENHRY, CDR2 SYGVKD. V dropped 7 bases and J dropped 4; count of bases not matched to a gene: 6. The CDR3 region is CAIKIGQGYNEQFF. CDR3 sequence (DNA): TGTGCCATCAAAATCGGACAGGGTTACAATGAGCAGTTCTTC.

The chain employs TRBV24-1 and TRBJ2-1; TRBD2 matches 8 bases. This CDR3 comprises 15 residues. Germline loops: CDR1 KGHDR, CDR2 SFDVKD. After removal of 2 bases from V and 10 bases from J, the junction contained 9 bases not matched to a gene. The CDR3 bases are TGTGCCACCAGTGATTCTTTTGGGTCTAGCGGGGAGCAGTTCTTC. Encoded protein: CATSDSFGSSGEQFF.

The V call is TRBV5-8, the J call TRBJ2-5; D remains ambiguous. The CDR3 runs 13 residues. V was shortened by 4 bases and J by 2 bases, with 9 bases between the two germline ends. Germline CDR1 is SGHTS and CDR2 is YDEGEE. The CDR3 DNA reads TGTGCCAGCAGCACGACAAGACAAGAGACCCAGTACTTC. This encodes CASSTTRQETQYF.

The chain has TRBV24-1 and TRBJ2-1, with D perhaps TRBD2 (5 bases). V lost 10 bases to trimming and J lost 6 bases, with 6 bases between them. This CDR3 has 10 residues. The germline CDR1 and CDR2 sequences are KGHDR and SFDVKD. This CDR3 reads CATEGNEQFF. CDR3 bases: TGTGCCACAGAGGGCAATGAGCAGTTCTTC.

The chain has TRBV11-3 and TRBJ2-2; TRBD1 matches 10 bases. CDR3 length equals 20 residues. V was pared by 0 bases and J by 7 bases, with 17 bases of the junction left unmatched. The V gene's germline CDR1 is SGHNT and CDR2 YENEEA. CDR3: CASSLDGPTRQGAPGGELFF. The CDR3 DNA follows: TGTGCCAGCAGCTTAGATGGACCAACACGACAGGGGGCGCCTGGCGGGGAGCTGTTTTTT.

This chain links TRBV29-1 with TRBJ2-7, with 10 nucleotides matching TRBD1. Germline V gene lookup returns CDR1 SQVTM and CDR2 ANQGSEA. V shed 7 bases and J 3 bases; nucleotides not matched to a gene: 6. There are 13 residues in the CDR3. CDR3 sequence reads: CSADRGGGYEQYF. Here the CDR3 DNA reads TGCAGCGCGGACAGGGGGGGAGGCTACGAGCAGTACTTC.

The rearrangement joins TRBV4-1 to TRBJ1-5, with a tentative D call TRBD1 (5 bases). Trimming took off 0 bases at V and 8 bases at J, with 14 bases between the two ends. CDR1 and CDR2 (germline): MGHRA, YSYEKL. The CDR3 covers 15 residues. The CDR3 sequence: CASSQEYGGTKPQHF. DNA for the CDR3: TGCGCCAGCAGCCAAGAGTACGGGGGGACGAAGCCCCAGCATTTT.

The chain employs TRBV18 and TRBJ2-1; TRBD2 aligns across 7 bases. The V and J ends lost 5 bases and 8 bases, in that order; junction bases with no gene match: 15. The CDR3 loop spans 16 amino acids. CDR1 and CDR2 from the germline V gene are KGHSH and LQKENI. The CDR3 DNA is TGTGCCAGCTCATTCCCGGTGGGGGAGGGCCGTTATGAGCAGTTCTTC. Translating gives CASSFPVGEGRYEQFF.

This clone was seen more than once but under ten times. The chain recombines TRBV28 with TRBJ2-1, with TRBD1 identical over 8 bases. The CDR3 spans 15 residues. Germline V CDR1 and CDR2: MDHEN, SYDVKM. Trimming cost V 6 bases and J 6 bases; bases outside gene matches: 10. CDR3 sequence: CASRPPDRGGNEQFF. The CDR3 nucleotides read TGTGCCAGCAGGCCCCCAGACAGGGGCGGCAATGAGCAGTTCTTC.